These 13 T cell receptor beta chains originate from one sample sequenced in a study of CD8 T cells in ankylosing spondylitis. Study observations and caveats: A TCR beta motif of several highly homologous variants appeared characteristic of ankylosing spondylitis blood.

TCRdb passed the 5' RACE reads through MiXCR, listing each CDR3 protein once. Among fewer than 500,000 distinct CDR3 sequences listed, approximately 26% were seen once. For these receptors, no antigen is known. Material for sequencing was blood, either unsorted or a sorted T cell fraction (not recorded which). All receptors derive from a male donor with ankylosing spondylitis.

The V call is TRBV2, the J call TRBJ2-1; D not resolved. This CDR3 region has 13 residues. CDR1 SNHLY and CDR2 FYNNEI come from the germline V gene. CDR3 sequence reads: CVSQTGRYNEQFF. As DNA, the CDR3 is TGTGTTTCGCAAACCGGTCGCTACAATGAGCAGTTCTTC.

The CDR3 DNA sequence: TGCAGTGCTCGACTAGCGGGGCGGGCCTACAATGAGCAGTTCTTC. As protein: CSARLAGRAYNEQFF. V is TRBV20-1 and J is TRBJ2-1, with 11 bases lining up with TRBD2. V gave up 5 bases and J gave up 2 bases; unmatched junction bases: 5. The CDR3 has 15 amino acids. Germline values: CDR1 DFQATT, CDR2 SNEGSKA (reference sequence).

V gene TRBV4-2 combines with J gene TRBJ1-2; D is undetermined. V was pared by 0 bases and J by 8 bases, with 13 bases between. The CDR3 spans 14 residues. Per the germline V gene, CDR1 is LGHNA and CDR2 is YNFKEQ. CDR3 protein: CASSQDEQPGGYTF. The CDR3 DNA reads as TGTGCCAGCAGCCAAGACGAGCAGCCTGGGGGCTACACCTTC.

Worth noting for this clonotype: With a much larger clone just one base away, this may be a read error. The chain employs TRBV20-1 and TRBJ1-2; possible D gene TRBD1, 6 bases. The V end lost 3 bases, the J end lost 6 bases, and 20 bases lay between the germline ends. The CDR3 contains 15 residues. CDR1 is DFQATT and CDR2 is SNEGSKA in the germline V gene (reference sequence). The CDR3 reads CSARDQDSVRHGYTF. The CDR3 DNA reads TGCAGTGCTAGGGACCAGGACAGCGTCCGACATGGCTACACCTTC.

The chain has TRBV24-1 and TRBJ2-5; D is perhaps TRBD1 (7 bases). CDR1 and CDR2 (germline): KGHDR, SFDVKD. This CDR3 region has 16 residues. V lost 1 base and J lost 1, with 12 bases in between. CDR3 coding DNA: TGTGCCACCAGTGATTTAGGGCGGGACAGCCAAGAGACCCAGTACTTC. It translates to CATSDLGRDSQETQYF.

V and J are TRBV20-1 and TRBJ1-1; 8 bases line up with TRBD1. The J segment lost 4 bases and the V segment lost 3 bases, leaving 4 bases of the junction unmatched. Germline V lookup: CDR1 DFQATT, CDR2 SNEGSKA (reference sequence). The CDR3 spans 13 residues. The CDR3 DNA sequence: TGCAGTGCTAGTGAAACAGGGGGCACTGAAGCTTTCTTT. Its protein is CSASETGGTEAFF.

The J gene is TRBJ1-1, the V gene TRBV28, with a weak D call TRBD1 (6 bases). From germline, CDR1 is MDHEN and CDR2 SYDVKM. The CDR3 has 15 residues. Trimming pared 5 bases from V and 1 base from J, leaving 14 bases between. The CDR3: CASSPGGTWNTEAFF. The CDR3 bases are TGTGCCAGCAGTCCGGGGGGGACATGGAACACTGAAGCTTTCTTT.

As DNA, the CDR3 is TGCGCCAGCGGCCGGGACAAGACGAACACTGAAGCTTTCTTT. Amino acid sequence: CASGRDKTNTEAFF. The chain carries TRBV5-1 and TRBJ1-1; tentatively, D is TRBD1 (6 bases). Trimming stripped 7 bases from V and 1 base from J, with 14 bases between. Germline values: CDR1 SGHRS, CDR2 YFSETQ. The CDR3 runs to 14 residues.

This clonotype was seen a handful of times. This rearrangement joins TRBV12-3 or TRBV12-4 to TRBJ1-1; D is possibly TRBD1 (5 bases). The CDR3 has 14 amino acids. V dropped 3 bases and J dropped 4 bases, with 12 bases sitting between them. This CDR3 is CASSLPRAITEAFF. The DNA for the CDR3 is TGTGCCAGCAGTTTGCCCAGGGCTATCACTGAAGCTTTCTTT.

The chain carries TRBV5-1 and TRBJ2-2; TRBD2 might be the D (6 bases). In germline, CDR1 is SGHRS, CDR2 YFSETQ. Trimming took off 4 bases at V and 2 bases at J, with 12 bases between the two ends. This CDR3 region has 15 residues. The CDR3 coding sequence is TGCGCCAGCAGCCGACTAGAGCACAACACCGGGGAGCTGTTTTTT. Translated: CASSRLEHNTGELFF.

This clonotype has more than one count but fewer than ten. The gene calls are TRBV5-1 and TRBJ1-1; the D gene is possibly TRBD1 (5 bases). The length of the CDR3 is 13 residues. V dropped 4 bases and J dropped 7 bases, with 14 bases sitting between them. Looked up from germline, CDR1 is SGHRS and CDR2 is YFSETQ. The CDR3 DNA reads TGCGCCAGCAGCCTCGGGACGGGCCTTGAAGCTTTCTTT. Protein sequence: CASSLGTGLEAFF.

The chain employs TRBV19 and TRBJ2-3, with D perhaps being TRBD1 or TRBD2 (5 bases each). This CDR3 has 15 amino acids. The V end lost 6 bases, the J end lost 2 bases, and 15 bases lay between the germline ends. Germline assignment: CDR1 LNHDA and CDR2 SQIVND (reference sequence). CDR3 in DNA: TGTGCCAGTAGCACGGGACGGCTAAACACAGATACGCAGTATTTT. Its protein is CASSTGRLNTDTQYF.

This clonotype has at least ten counts. This chain joins TRBV7-2 and TRBJ1-4; no clear D gene. The length of the CDR3 is 13 residues. The germline gives CDR1 SGHTA, CDR2 FQGNSA. V shed 1 base and J shed 7 bases, with 7 bases lying between them. CDR3: CASSLGGSEKLFF. CDR3 coding DNA: TGTGCCAGCAGCTTAGGCGGCAGTGAAAAACTGTTTTTT.